The 14 T cell receptor beta chains below all came from one sample that was sequenced in a study of T-cell reconstitution after alpha-beta-depleted transplantation in children. The TCRbeta library was prepared with unique molecular identifiers. TCRdb redid the calling of the PCR reads with MiXCR, one entry per CDR3 protein. The repertoire consists of 670,000 or so distinct CDR3 sequences, with around 12% occurring once and the leading ten covering 0.79%. The sample was PBMCs, taken before TCRalphabeta/CD19-depleted stem cell transplant. Source of these receptors: a girl aged 2-15 years with congenital amegakaryocytic thrombocytopenia, due to receive a stem cell transplant.

Concerning this clonotype itself: One junction end disagrees with the germline gene, perhaps due to a read error. The genes are TRBV20-1 and TRBJ2-5; 8 nucleotides align to TRBD2. Germline values: CDR1 DFQATT, CDR2 SNEGSKA (reference sequence). The CDR3 spans 12 residues. CDR3 amino acids: CSAATSGETQHF. The CDR3 DNA follows: TGCAGTGCTGCCACTAGCGGCGAGACCCAGCACTTC.

This clonotype was counted only a few times. The genes are TRBV7-9 and TRBJ2-7, with TRBD2 as a possible D gene (6 bases). The CDR3 totals 14 residues. CDR1 and CDR2 from the germline V gene are SEHNR and FQNEAQ (reference sequence). Trimming shortened V by 4 bases and J by 6 bases, and 16 bases separated the two germline ends. The DNA of the CDR3 is TGTGCCAGCAGCTCCCGGGACTCCCTCCTCGAGCAGTACTTC. Protein sequence: CASSSRDSLLEQYF.

The V call is TRBV12-3 or TRBV12-4, the J call TRBJ2-1; D is possibly TRBD2 (6 bases). The CDR3 has 15 amino acids. Trimming stripped 3 bases from V and 7 bases from J, with 16 bases between. The chain's CDR3 is CASSFSAAGLNEQFF. In DNA, the CDR3 is TGTGCCAGCAGTTTCTCCGCGGCGGGGTTGAATGAGCAGTTCTTC.

This clonotype was counted at least ten times. The chain combines TRBV9 with TRBJ2-7; TRBD2 aligns across 8 bases. V lost 4 bases to trimming and J lost 2 bases; unmatched junction nucleotides: 11. The V gene's germline CDR1 is SGDLS and CDR2 YYNGEE. The CDR3 loop spans 16 amino acids. CDR3 sequence (DNA): TGTGCCAGCAGCTCTGGAGGTAGCGGGAACACCTACGAGCAGTACTTC. As protein: CASSSGGSGNTYEQYF.

In its sample, this clonotype was seen many times. The chain carries TRBV27 and TRBJ2-1, with D perhaps being TRBD1 or TRBD2 (5 bases each). Germline lookup yields CDR1 MNHEY and CDR2 SMNVEV (reference sequence). CDR3 size: 14 residues. V was shortened by 2 bases and J by 7 bases, with 12 bases between the two germline ends. The DNA for the CDR3 is TGTGCCAGCAGTTTAGGGGACCAGGAGAATGAGCAGTTCTTC. Encoded protein: CASSLGDQENEQFF.

This clonotype was detected ten times or more. The chain is built from TRBV5-1 and TRBJ2-1; unclear D gene. The CDR3 is 14 residues long. Germline CDR1 is SGHRS and CDR2 is YFSETQ. Trimming cost V 3 bases and J 7 bases, with 14 bases left between them. The DNA of the CDR3 is TGCGCCAGCAGCTGGGAACAACATGGAAATGAGCAGTTCTTC. This gives the protein CASSWEQHGNEQFF.

Ten or more counts support this clonotype. The V gene is TRBV7-2, the J gene TRBJ2-5; 11 bases are shared with TRBD2. V shed 5 bases, J shed 5 bases, and the junction held 4 bases outside the gene matches. Per the germline V gene, CDR1 is SGHTA and CDR2 is FQGNSA. The CDR3 spans 14 residues. CDR3 nucleotides: TGTGCCAGCAGCGTGGGACTAGCGGTGGAGACCCAGTACTTC. This gives the protein CASSVGLAVETQYF.

This chain connects TRBV3-1 to TRBJ1-1; 8 bases map to TRBD1. From germline, CDR1 is LGHDT and CDR2 YNNKEL (reference sequence). There are 17 residues in the CDR3. Trimming at V came to 1 base and at J to 0 bases, leaving 7 bases not matched to a gene. The CDR3 reads CASSQVKSGGMNTEAFF. In DNA form, the CDR3 reads TGTGCCAGCAGCCAAGTTAAGTCAGGGGGCATGAACACTGAAGCTTTCTTT.

This clonotype was recorded a few times. V gene TRBV29-1 combines with J gene TRBJ2-5; D remains ambiguous. In germline, CDR1 is SQVTM, CDR2 ANQGSEA. The CDR3 loop spans 14 amino acids. The V and J ends lost 5 bases and 2 bases respectively, with 15 bases between them. CDR3: CSVSNSVGQETQYF. In nucleotides, the CDR3 is TGCAGCGTTTCCAACAGCGTGGGACAAGAGACCCAGTACTTC.

This clonotype was counted at least ten times. The chain is built from TRBV7-6 and TRBJ2-7; possibly TRBD1 for D (6 bases). This CDR3 comprises 15 residues. The V gene's germline CDR1 is SGHVS and CDR2 FNYEAQ. V was clipped by 0 bases and J by 2 bases, with 11 bases between them. This CDR3 is CASSLAQGIAYEQYF. In nucleotides, the CDR3 is TGTGCCAGCAGCTTAGCGCAGGGGATCGCCTACGAGCAGTACTTC.

The chain is built from TRBV28 and TRBJ2-2, with TRBD2 matching 10 bases. Germline CDR1 is MDHEN and CDR2 is SYDVKM. CDR3 size: 17 residues. J was trimmed by 1 base and V by 3 bases; bases with no gene match: 5. Here the CDR3 reads CASSFSQREGNTGELFF. The CDR3 DNA follows: TGTGCCAGCAGTTTTTCCCAGCGGGAGGGGAACACCGGGGAGCTGTTTTTT.

In its sample, this clonotype was seen many times. The V and J genes are TRBV7-6 and TRBJ2-5; D perhaps matches TRBD1 (6 bases). The CDR3 extends over 15 amino acids. Trimming removed 2 bases at V and 6 bases at J, with 16 bases between. Germline CDR1 is SGHVS and CDR2 is FNYEAQ. This chain's CDR3 is CASSLNRAGKKTQYF. The CDR3 DNA reads TGTGCCAGCAGCTTAAACAGGGCAGGGAAAAAGACCCAGTACTTC.

In its sample, this clonotype was seen many times. The chain recombines TRBV5-1 with TRBJ2-1, with D possibly being TRBD2 (5 bases). CDR3 size: 13 residues. From germline, CDR1 is SGHRS and CDR2 YFSETQ. The V end was cut by 0 bases, the J end by 5 bases, with 6 bases between. The CDR3 bases are TGCGCCAGCAGCTTGGGGACTCACAATGAGCAGTTCTTC. Its translation: CASSLGTHNEQFF.

The V and J genes are TRBV7-9 and TRBJ2-7; 7 bases map to TRBD2. This CDR3 contains 16 residues. CDR1 SEHNR and CDR2 FQNEAQ come from the germline V gene (reference sequence). Losses at the gene ends were 2 bases for V and 5 bases for J; bases not matched to a gene: 12. CDR3 nucleotide sequence: TGTGCCAGCAGCTTATCCCTGGCGCGGGAGTCCCACGAGCAGTACTTC. It translates to CASSLSLARESHEQYF.